This entry lists 22 T cell receptor beta chains sequenced from one sample in a study of blood T cells in healthy people across ages. Primed by a sample-barcoded 5' primer and a J-beta primer mix, a second PCR proceeded for 7 to 11 cycles. MiXCR, run by TCRdb on the 5' RACE reads, gives a single entry per CDR3 protein. This table has about 800,000 distinct CDR3 sequences, nearly 60% appearing once. The specimen sequenced was blood. The receptors derive from a man younger than 40 in good health.

As regards this clonotype: The junction departs from the called germline gene at one end, perhaps through a read error. This chain joins TRBV5-1 and TRBJ2-1; D not certain. The CDR3 has 13 amino acids. Germline V gene lookup returns CDR1 SGHRS and CDR2 YFSETQ. CDR3 DNA sequence: TGCGCCAGCAGCTTGGCTTCGGTCAATGAGCGGTTCTTC. Residues: CASSLASVNERFF. Full variable domain (remainder filled in from reference TRBV5-1 and TRBJ2-1): KAGVTQTPRYLIKTRGQQVTLSCSPISGHRSVSWYQQTPGQGLQFLFEYFSETQRNKGNFPGRFSGRQFSNSRSEMNVSTLELGDSALYLCASSLASVNERFFGPGTRLTVL.

The chain has TRBV11-2 and TRBJ2-2; 7 bases match TRBD1. Germline assignment: CDR1 SGHAT and CDR2 FQNNGV. The CDR3 spans 16 residues. Trimming cost V 5 bases and J 3 bases; bases outside gene matches: 9. This chain's CDR3 is CASSRQGQSYTGELFF. In nucleotides, the CDR3 is TGTGCCAGCAGCAGACAGGGTCAATCTTACACCGGGGAGCTGTTTTTT.

The chain uses TRBV3-1 and TRBJ1-2; no reliable D call. Germline loops: CDR1 LGHDT, CDR2 YNNKEL (reference sequence). V lost 3 bases, J lost 6 bases, and 8 bases lay in between. The CDR3 sequence is 12 residues long. CDR3 protein: CASSHSANGYTF. CDR3 DNA: TGTGCCAGCAGCCATTCGGCGAATGGCTACACCTTC.

The chain has TRBV7-9 and TRBJ1-1, with 10 bases matching TRBD1. The germline V gene encodes CDR1 SEHNR and CDR2 FQNEAQ (reference sequence). CDR3 length: 17 amino acids. V dropped 5 bases and J dropped 1; count of bases not matched to a gene: 10. DNA of the CDR3: TGTGCCAGCAGCCCACTTCGACAGGGGGCGTCGAACACTGAAGCTTTCTTT. Amino acid sequence: CASSPLRQGASNTEAFF.

This clonotype appeared a few times. This chain joins TRBV7-2 and TRBJ2-5; 12 bases align to TRBD2. In germline, CDR1 is SGHTA, CDR2 FQGNSA. The CDR3 is 18 amino acids. V was pared by 2 bases and J by 2 bases, with 9 bases of the junction left unmatched. CDR3 region: CASSLPSSGGAWQETQYF. CDR3 bases: TGTGCCAGCAGCTTACCCTCTAGCGGGGGGGCCTGGCAAGAGACCCAGTACTTC.

The gene calls are TRBV4-2 and TRBJ2-1; 7 bases fit TRBD2. Trimming at V came to 4 bases and at J to 1 base, leaving 7 bases not matched to a gene. The germline CDR1 and CDR2 sequences are LGHNA and YNFKEQ. This CDR3 region has 16 residues. DNA of the CDR3: TGTGCCAGCAGCCGGGGGGACGGGGGGTCCTACAATGAGCAGTTCTTC. This sequence encodes CASSRGDGGSYNEQFF.

This sequence joins TRBV14 and TRBJ2-3; perhaps TRBD1 as D (6 bases). CDR1 is SGHDN and CDR2 is FVKESK in the germline V gene. The CDR3 is 15 residues long. V shed 4 bases and J shed 2 bases, with 13 bases lying between them. In DNA form, the CDR3 reads TGTGCCAGCAGCCCCCTCGGACAGTACACAGATACGCAGTATTTT. This translates into CASSPLGQYTDTQYF.

The V call is TRBV7-9, the J call TRBJ2-5; D possibly corresponds to TRBD1 (6 bases). The CDR3 spans 12 residues. V shed 4 bases and J shed 13 bases, with 16 bases lying between them. Per germline, CDR1 SEHNR and CDR2 FQNEAQ (reference sequence). The chain's CDR3 is CASSWDNLSPYF. CDR3 sequence (DNA): TGTGCCAGCAGCTGGGACAATCTTAGTCCGTACTTC.

This rearrangement joins TRBV5-6 to TRBJ2-1; D gene ambiguous. Gene TRBJ2-7 matches the end of the DNA better, so the J call may be wrong. In germline, CDR1 is SGHDT, CDR2 YYEEEE. The CDR3 runs 16 residues. CDR3 sequence (DNA): TGTGCCAGCAGCTTGGGGCTTTCCCTACCTTACAATGAGCAGTACTTC. Translating gives CASSLGLSLPYNEQYF.

V gene TRBV7-9 combines with J gene TRBJ2-7; tentative D call: TRBD1 (6 bases). This CDR3 region has 14 residues. V was shortened by 5 bases and J by 1 base, with 12 bases between the two germline ends. From germline, CDR1 is SEHNR and CDR2 FQNEAQ (reference sequence). The CDR3 DNA reads TGTGCCAGCAGCCCGGGACATCATTCCTACGAGCAGTACTTC. Its protein is CASSPGHHSYEQYF.

This chain connects TRBV20-1 to TRBJ1-5, with 8 bases identical to TRBD1. V was pared by 2 bases and J by 7 bases, with 7 bases of the junction left unmatched. The CDR3 is 14 residues long. Germline CDR1 DFQATT, CDR2 SNEGSKA (reference sequence). The CDR3 reads CSARFDRGGQPQHF. The CDR3 nucleotides read TGCAGTGCTAGATTTGACAGGGGTGGGCAGCCCCAGCATTTT.

The chain recombines TRBV5-1 with TRBJ2-7; the match to TRBD2 covers 9 bases. The DNA end is more similar to TRBJ2-5, so the J call may be wrong. The V gene's germline CDR1 is SGHRS and CDR2 YFSETQ. This CDR3 spans 17 amino acids. CDR3 nucleotide sequence: TGCGCCAGCAGCTTGGGTGATATAGCGGGGGCACAAGAGACCCAGTACTTC. It translates to CASSLGDIAGAQETQYF.

The rearrangement uses TRBV20-1 and TRBJ1-4, with D perhaps TRBD1 (5 bases). Between the trimmed V and J ends, which lost 3 bases and 7 bases, there was a span of 12 bases. Per the germline V gene, CDR1 is DFQATT and CDR2 is SNEGSKA (reference sequence). The CDR3 is 13 amino acids. The CDR3 sequence: CSARTRAFEKLFF. In nucleotides, the CDR3 is TGCAGTGCTAGGACCAGGGCCTTTGAAAAACTGTTTTTT.

The chain couples TRBV29-1 to TRBJ2-3, with D tentatively TRBD1 or TRBD2 (5 bases each). The CDR3 is 14 amino acids. Trimming left V 3 bases short and J 0 bases short, with 10 bases between. The germline V gene encodes CDR1 SQVTM and CDR2 ANQGSEA. The CDR3, as DNA: TGCAGCGTTGACGGGGCTACTAGCACAGATACGCAGTATTTT. Its translation: CSVDGATSTDTQYF.

The rearrangement links TRBV6-5 to TRBJ1-2; D is undetermined. With 0 bases removed from V and 4 bases from J, the gap between germline ends came to 6 bases. Germline V gene lookup returns CDR1 MNHEY and CDR2 SVGAGI. This CDR3 is 13 amino acids long. This CDR3 reads CASSYSKSYGYTF. CDR3 nucleotides: TGTGCCAGCAGTTACTCGAAGTCCTATGGCTACACCTTC.

This sequence joins TRBV20-1 and TRBJ2-6; 8 bases fit TRBD1. Per the germline V gene, CDR1 is DFQATT and CDR2 is SNEGSKA (reference sequence). The length of the CDR3 is 15 residues. J gave up 4 bases and V 5 bases, and 7 bases lay outside the gene matches. The CDR3 region is CSAPRTGTGANVLTF. The CDR3 DNA reads TGCAGTGCTCCCAGGACAGGGACCGGGGCCAACGTCCTGACTTTC.

This sequence joins TRBV7-2 and TRBJ2-7, with 7 positions matching TRBD1. The CDR3 consists of 14 residues. Germline CDR1 and CDR2: SGHTA and FQGNSA. The junction had 3 bases not matched to a gene; V was cut back by 1 base and J by 3 bases. The CDR3 DNA is TGTGCCAGCAGCTTAGTGGGACAGAACTACGAGCAGTACTTC. Translating it yields CASSLVGQNYEQYF.

The J gene is TRBJ1-2, the V gene TRBV3-1; 7 bases are shared with TRBD1. Unmatched junction bases numbered 5, after V lost 3 bases and J lost 4 bases. This CDR3 is 14 amino acids long. Germline CDR1 LGHDT, CDR2 YNNKEL (reference sequence). Here the CDR3 DNA reads TGTGCCAGCAGCCAGCAACAGGGGAGCTATGGCTACACCTTC. It codes for CASSQQQGSYGYTF. Looking up the rest from reference TRBV3-1 and TRBJ1-2 gives the full variable domain: DTAVSQTPKYLVTQMGNDKSIKCEQNLGHDTMYWYKQDSKKFLKIMFSYNNKELIINETVPNRFSPKSPDKAHLNLHINSLELGDSAVYFCASSQQQGSYGYTFGSGTRLTVV.

This clonotype was picked up a small number of times. The gene calls are TRBV4-2 and TRBJ1-2; 8 positions agree with TRBD1. There are 15 residues in the CDR3. Germline trimming cut 1 base from V and 2 bases from J; bases unmatched to any gene: 3. Looked up from germline, CDR1 is LGHNA and CDR2 is YNFKEQ. The CDR3 DNA reads TGTGCCAGCAGCCAAGGGACAGGGAACAACTATGGCTACACCTTC. Translating gives CASSQGTGNNYGYTF.

The sample holds a few counts of this clonotype. This rearrangement joins TRBV5-1 to TRBJ2-1, with TRBD2 identical over 8 bases. The CDR3 is 16 residues long. The germline CDR1 and CDR2 sequences are SGHRS and YFSETQ. V shed 4 bases, J shed 9 bases, and the junction held 15 bases outside the gene matches. The DNA for the CDR3 is TGCGCCAGCAGCCCGGGTAGCGGGGACCCGCTTGGTGAGCAGTTCTTC. This encodes CASSPGSGDPLGEQFF.

The chain has TRBV4-3 and TRBJ2-1, with 10 nucleotides matching TRBD2. This CDR3 comprises 15 residues. Germline lookup yields CDR1 LGHNA and CDR2 YSLEER. V was clipped by 5 bases and J by 8 bases; unmatched bases: 9. DNA of the CDR3: TGCGCCAGCAGCACACCCGGGACTAGCGTTGATGAGCAGTTCTTC. Amino acids: CASSTPGTSVDEQFF.

The chain joins TRBV7-6 to TRBJ2-3; the match to TRBD2 covers 11 bases. Looked up from germline, CDR1 is SGHVS and CDR2 is FNYEAQ. The CDR3 sequence is 15 residues long. After removal of 7 bases from V and 4 bases from J, the junction contained 7 bases not matched to a gene. The CDR3 protein is CASTSGTSGADTQYF. The CDR3 region has the DNA TGTGCCAGCACCTCCGGGACTAGCGGAGCAGATACGCAGTATTTT.